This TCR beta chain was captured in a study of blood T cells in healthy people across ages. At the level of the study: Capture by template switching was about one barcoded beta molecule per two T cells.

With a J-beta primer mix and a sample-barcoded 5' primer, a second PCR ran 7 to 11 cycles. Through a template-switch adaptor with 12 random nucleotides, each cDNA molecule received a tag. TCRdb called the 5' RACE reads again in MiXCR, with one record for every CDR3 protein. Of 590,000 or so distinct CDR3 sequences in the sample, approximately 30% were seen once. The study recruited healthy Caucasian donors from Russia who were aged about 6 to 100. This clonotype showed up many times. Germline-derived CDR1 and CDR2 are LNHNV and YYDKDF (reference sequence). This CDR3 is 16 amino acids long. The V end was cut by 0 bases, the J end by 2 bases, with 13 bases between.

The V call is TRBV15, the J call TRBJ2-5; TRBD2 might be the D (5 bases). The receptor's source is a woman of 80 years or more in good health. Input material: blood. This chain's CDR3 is CATSRDFTSGQETQYF. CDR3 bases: TGTGCCACCAGCAGAGATTTCACGAGCGGACAAGAGACCCAGTACTTC. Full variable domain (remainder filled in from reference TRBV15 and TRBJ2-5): DAMVIQNPRYQVTQFGKPVTLSCSQTLNHNVMYWYQQKSSQAPKLLFHYYDKDFNNEADTPDNFQSRRPNTSFCFLDIRSPGLGDTAMYLCATSRDFTSGQETQYFGPGTRLLVL.